Described below is a single T cell receptor (beta chain) sequence and its context. In the source study's methods: Amplification of reference gene primers was used by the study to estimate nucleated cell counts. Profiled with immunoSEQ multiplex PCR; TCRdb holds only in-frame clones, not every one. V, J and clone size are taken as reported in that table, and D and trimming were inferred from the DNA itself. The sample consists of 150,000 to 200,000 clones, around 88% of them appearing once. The sample is drawn from a study of blood T cell repertoires in COVID-19. Study background: Samples of COVID-19 (acute and convalescent) were obtained from the United States, Italy and Spain. The cDNA or gDNA used as material had been derived from T cells, B-cell-depleted T cells, or PBMCs.

Between the trimmed V and J ends, which lost 2 bases and 4 bases, there was a span of 11 bases. Germline assignment: CDR1 GTSNPN and CDR2 SVGIG (reference sequence). The CDR3 runs 13 residues. This sequence was found in a woman in her twenties or thirties with acute or convalescent COVID-19. The chain recombines TRBV30 with TRBJ1-2, with no clear D. The sample taken for sequencing was peripheral blood. The CDR3 spells CAWSPNWAYGYTF. DNA of the CDR3: TGTGCCTGGAGTCCCAATTGGGCCTATGGCTACACCTTC.